Following are 21 T cell receptor beta chains from one sample sequenced in a study of shared clonotypes between healthy human individuals. Clones were sequenced by immunoSEQ multiplex PCR, and TCRdb holds only the in-frame ones, with some missing. This table holds 1 million to 1.3 million clones, around 78% found once. The sequenced sample was memory CD4+ T cells from PBMCs. The subset was: CD45RA-negative fraction. These receptors all stem from a man between 18 and 29 years old in good health. Some clones in this sample may be carry-over from other donors' samples.

This clone was recorded a few times. DNA of the CDR3: TGTGCCGGTAAAGGCAGGGCGGCTGAAGCTTTCTTT. Translated: CAGKGRAAEAFF. J is TRBJ1-1 and V is TRBV28; D perhaps matches TRBD1 (5 bases). Germline CDR1 is MDHEN and CDR2 is SYDVKM. V dropped 11 bases and J dropped 6 bases, with 16 bases sitting between them. The CDR3 length is 12 residues.

In its sample, this clone was seen a few times. This chain connects TRBV7-8 to TRBJ2-1, with unresolved D. The CDR3 spans 12 residues. V lost 0 bases and J 7 bases, leaving 4 bases between the germline ends. CDR1 and CDR2 (germline): SGHVS, FQNEAQ. The CDR3 DNA is TGTGCCAGCAGCTTAGCGAATAATGAGCAGTTCTTC. It specifies CASSLANNEQFF.

The chain joins TRBV5-5 to TRBJ1-1, with unresolved D. The CDR3 loop spans 13 amino acids. Germline V gene lookup returns CDR1 SGHKS and CDR2 YYEKEE (reference sequence). V lost 2 bases and J lost 1, with 6 bases in between. This chain's CDR3 is CASSLTTNTEAFF. The CDR3 coding sequence is TGTGCCAGCAGCTTAACAACGAACACTGAAGCTTTCTTT.

The rearrangement uses TRBV11-3 and TRBJ2-7; TRBD1 matches at 9 bases. Losses at the gene ends were 5 bases for V and 2 bases for J; bases not matched to a gene: 7. Germline-derived CDR1 and CDR2 are SGHNT and YENEEA. The CDR3 is 15 amino acids. CDR3 nucleotides: TGTGCCAGCAGCCGTAGGGGACAGGGACCCTACGAGCAGTACTTC. As protein: CASSRRGQGPYEQYF.

Points on this clone: Other DNA sequences in this sample translate to the same CDR3. CDR3 sequence (DNA): TGTGCCAGCAGTCGAGACTCCTACAATGAGCAGTTCTTC. Protein sequence: CASSRDSYNEQFF. The V and J genes are TRBV27 and TRBJ2-1; D uncertain. The CDR3 is 13 amino acids. CDR1 is MNHEY, CDR2 SMNVEV, per germline (reference sequence). V was clipped by 5 bases and J by 0 bases, with 5 bases between them.

The gene calls are TRBV6-1 and TRBJ2-1; 10 nucleotides match TRBD2. Germline CDR1 reads MNHNS; CDR2 reads SASEGT. This CDR3 spans 12 amino acids. V lost 6 bases to trimming and J lost 15 bases; unmatched junction nucleotides: 8. The CDR3 here is CASSSGLAVVFF. CDR3 DNA sequence: TGTGCCAGCAGCTCCGGACTAGCGGTTGTGTTCTTC.

The chain is built from TRBV30 and TRBJ1-3, with 7 bases matching TRBD1. V gave up 0 bases and J gave up 3 bases; unmatched junction bases: 5. The germline CDR1 and CDR2 sequences are GTSNPN and SVGIG (reference sequence). There are 15 residues in the CDR3. CDR3 in DNA: TGTGCCTGGAGTGTTCCCCACAGGGGTGGAAACACCATATATTTT. Protein: CAWSVPHRGGNTIYF.

This chain links TRBV7-8 with TRBJ2-3; D is perhaps TRBD2 (6 bases). CDR1 and CDR2 from the germline V gene are SGHVS and FQNEAQ. V was shortened by 5 bases and J by 0 bases, with 15 bases between the two germline ends. The CDR3 spans 16 residues. In DNA form, the CDR3 reads TGTGCCAGCAGCCCTTTCGGGAGCGCTAGCACAGATACGCAGTATTTT. Translation gives CASSPFGSASTDTQYF.

The chain employs TRBV28 and TRBJ2-7; D gene uncertain. Looked up from germline, CDR1 is MDHEN and CDR2 is SYDVKM. The CDR3 totals 12 residues. The V end was cut by 8 bases, the J end by 3 bases, with 11 bases between. The CDR3: CASDSKGYEQYF. The CDR3 DNA sequence: TGTGCCAGCGATAGTAAGGGCTACGAGCAGTACTTC.

This clone was found a few times. This chain links TRBV2 with TRBJ2-3, with TRBD2 identical over 8 bases. The CDR3 length is 15 residues. Per germline, CDR1 SNHLY and CDR2 FYNNEI. With V trimmed by 6 bases and J by 6 bases, 11 bases remained unmatched. Here the CDR3 reads CASSDPGTRGDTQYF. CDR3 coding DNA: TGTGCCAGCAGCGACCCCGGGACTAGAGGGGATACGCAGTATTTT. The full variable domain, rest sourced from reference TRBV2 and TRBJ2-3, is EPEVTQTPSHQVTQMGQEVILRCVPISNHLYFYWYRQILGQKVEFLVSFYNNEISEKSEIFDDQFSVERPDGSNFTLKIRSTKLEDSAMYFCASSDPGTRGDTQYFGPGTRLTVL.

The chain is built from TRBV11-3 and TRBJ2-7; TRBD1 matches 8 bases. This CDR3 is 17 amino acids long. Germline CDR1 reads SGHNT; CDR2 reads YENEEA. V dropped 4 bases and J dropped 0; count of bases not matched to a gene: 11. Here the CDR3 DNA reads TGTGCCAGCAGCTCGAAGGGACAGGCTCTGAGCTCCTACGAGCAGTACTTC. It yields the protein CASSSKGQALSSYEQYF.

The V gene is TRBV28, the J gene TRBJ1-1; tentatively, D is TRBD1 (6 bases). V gave up 6 bases and J gave up 0 bases, with 14 bases separating them. This CDR3 spans 15 amino acids. CDR1 MDHEN and CDR2 SYDVKM come from the germline V gene. DNA of the CDR3: TGTGCCAGCAGCCTGGGGGCCGCTATGAACACTGAAGCTTTCTTT. Translated: CASSLGAAMNTEAFF.

As to this clone: Just one base apart from a much larger clone, this may be a read error. Lacking the conserved final phenylalanine or tryptophan, this CDR3 likely reflects a read error. The V call is TRBV29-1, the J call TRBJ2-7; TRBD2 matches at 7 bases. The CDR3 runs to 14 residues. V was pared by 6 bases and J by 1 base, with 9 bases of the junction left unmatched. Germline V gene sequence: CDR1 SQVTM, CDR2 ANQGSEA. CDR3 protein: CSVAPGGRSYEQYL. The CDR3 DNA reads TGCAGCGTAGCCCCGGGGGGACGGTCCTACGAGCAGTACCTC.

The count of this clone is one. The V and J genes are TRBV29-1 and TRBJ1-4; 9 bases are shared with TRBD1. J lost 2 bases, V lost 7 bases, and 14 bases had no gene match. The CDR3 runs to 17 residues. Germline CDR1 and CDR2: SQVTM and ANQGSEA. The CDR3 DNA sequence: TGCAGCGCCAAAGAACCGGGACAGGGCCCCACTAATGAAAAACTGTTTTTT. It yields the protein CSAKEPGQGPTNEKLFF.

The chain has TRBV7-2 and TRBJ1-5, with a tentative D call TRBD1 (6 bases). The germline V and J ends were trimmed by 5 bases and 8 bases, with 16 bases remaining between them. CDR1 and CDR2 from the germline V gene are SGHTA and FQGNSA. The CDR3 runs 14 residues. The CDR3 loop reads CASSPDWGGKPQHF. DNA of the CDR3: TGTGCCAGCAGCCCCGATTGGGGGGGCAAGCCCCAGCATTTT. The variable domain in full, with the rest retrieved from reference TRBV7-2 and TRBJ1-5, is GAGVSQSPSNKVTEKGKDVELRCDPISGHTALYWYRQSLGQGLEFLIYFQGNSAPDKSGLPSDRFSAERTGGSVSTLTIQRTQQEDSAVYLCASSPDWGGKPQHFGDGTRLSIL.

V gene TRBV15 combines with J gene TRBJ2-7; 7 nucleotides align to TRBD1. V shed 4 bases, J shed 3 bases, and the junction held 12 bases outside the gene matches. The germline CDR1 and CDR2 sequences are LNHNV and YYDKDF (reference sequence). The CDR3 is made up of 16 amino acids. The CDR3 bases are TGTGCCACCAGCATAGCAACAGGGGAGTTTGGCTACGAGCAGTACTTC. Its protein is CATSIATGEFGYEQYF.

The chain joins TRBV28 to TRBJ2-7; possible D gene TRBD1, 6 bases. The CDR3 covers 14 residues. Germline CDR1 MDHEN, CDR2 SYDVKM. Trimming cost V 6 bases and J 2 bases, with 14 bases left between them. The CDR3 DNA reads TGTGCCAGCAGCCCTCGGGACATCCCCTACGAGCAGTACTTC. Translation gives CASSPRDIPYEQYF.

V and J are TRBV6-1 and TRBJ1-4, with a tentative D call TRBD1 (5 bases). Trimming pared 7 bases from V and 5 bases from J, leaving 17 bases between. Looked up from germline, CDR1 is MNHNS and CDR2 is SASEGT. The CDR3 has 15 amino acids. CDR3 protein: CASNDGTSDNEKLFF. CDR3 nucleotides: TGTGCCAGCAACGACGGGACGTCAGACAATGAAAAACTGTTTTTT.

This chain links TRBV7-9 with TRBJ1-2, with 7 bases lining up with TRBD1. This CDR3 spans 15 amino acids. The V gene end was trimmed by 1 base and the J gene end by 1 base; junction bases not matched to a gene: 3. The germline CDR1 and CDR2 sequences are SEHNR and FQNEAQ (reference sequence). The CDR3 nucleotides read TGTGCCAGCAGCTTAGGTGACAGGGTTAACTATGGCTACACCTTC. This codes for CASSLGDRVNYGYTF.

This clone appeared a single time. V and J are TRBV5-1 and TRBJ1-1, with a possible D match to TRBD1 (6 bases). The CDR3 contains 15 residues. Trimming took 0 bases from V and 4 from J, leaving 13 bases between them. Germline assignment: CDR1 SGHRS and CDR2 YFSETQ. CDR3 sequence (DNA): TGCGCCAGCAGCTTGGCTACAGGGAAAGGCACTGAAGCTTTCTTT. Translation gives CASSLATGKGTEAFF.

This chain joins TRBV6-1 and TRBJ2-1; 7 bases fit TRBD1. Trimming at V came to 6 bases and at J to 4 bases, leaving 6 bases not matched to a gene. Germline CDR1 reads MNHNS; CDR2 reads SASEGT. CDR3 length: 14 residues. CDR3 coding DNA: TGTGCCAGCAGCCCCGGGACAGCTTACAATGAGCAGTTCTTC. Amino acids: CASSPGTAYNEQFF.